These 3 T cell receptor beta chains were all obtained from the same sample, sequenced in a study of T cell clones after liver transplantation. The data were produced by immunoSEQ multiplex PCR, yet TCRdb's version contains in-frame clones alone and is incomplete. The sample carries roughly 60,000 clones, around 70% recorded once. The sequencing used CD4+ T cells from blood, collected at the approximately 15-month timepoint. Every receptor here comes from a human patient who received a liver transplant. Some T cells here may be from the graft donor.

V gene TRBV7-8 combines with J gene TRBJ2-1; D is unresolved. Germline CDR1 is SGHVS and CDR2 is FQNEAQ. With 5 bases removed from V and 4 bases from J, the gap between germline ends came to 9 bases. The CDR3 consists of 13 residues. CDR3 nucleotide sequence: TGTGCCAGCAGCCCTCGGAGATACAATGAGCAGTTCTTC. Protein product: CASSPRRYNEQFF.

The chain uses TRBV5-6 and TRBJ2-3; 9 bases align to TRBD2. With 0 bases clipped from V and 13 bases from J, the junction kept 6 bases outside the gene matches. This CDR3 contains 13 residues. The germline gives CDR1 SGHDT, CDR2 YYEEEE. CDR3 amino acids: CASSLEPAGGKYF. CDR3 nucleotides: TGTGCCAGCAGCTTGGAGCCAGCGGGAGGCAAGTATTTT.

The rearrangement uses TRBV14 and TRBJ1-2; D not certain. Trimming cost V 4 bases and J 2 bases, with 8 bases left between them. Germline V gives CDR1 SGHDN, CDR2 FVKESK. This CDR3 is built from 13 residues. This CDR3 is CASSPKVNYGYTF. The CDR3 DNA sequence: TGTGCCAGCAGCCCCAAAGTGAACTATGGCTACACCTTC.